Following are 18 T cell receptor beta chains from one sample sequenced in a study of Ad26.COV2.S vaccination and SARS-CoV-2 variants (dated by TCRdb to the early 2020s). The library was obtained by the immunoSEQ multiplex PCR assay. Held by TCRdb, this immuneACCESS table contains in-frame sequences only and omits some clones. Under half of the omission traces to an unresolved V gene where checked; the cause of the rest is unknown. Present in this sample are roughly 680,000 clones, 70% to 90% of which were seen just once. Around 1.4% of the sample lies in the top ten. In the paper's terms, the treatment or condition label means: some 19 received Ad26.COV2.S at low or high dose, single or two shots; 5 received placebo; per-sample allocation not given. For vaccine and placebo recipients, repertoires were sequenced using samples collected on day 63 after the first injection. The sample in question was peripheral blood, obtained in a trial of Ad26.COV2.S vaccine versus placebo. The receptors come from a person aged 18-60 years who received the Ad26.COV2.S COVID-19 vaccine or a placebo.

CDR3 region: CASSQSGDTQYF. The CDR3 DNA reads as TGTGCCAGCAGCCAAAGCGGGGATACGCAGTATTTT. The chain carries TRBV3-1 (or the pseudogene TRBV3-2) and TRBJ2-3; tentative D call: TRBD2 (6 bases). Germline CDR1 reads LGHDT; CDR2 reads YNNKEL (reference sequence). This CDR3 has 12 residues. V lost 2 bases to trimming and J lost 6 bases, with 6 bases between them.

CDR3 bases: TGTGCCAGCAGCTTAGAGGGGCAGGGTTTCGAAGAGACCCAGTACTTC. Residues: CASSLEGQGFEETQYF. The chain combines TRBV7-8 with TRBJ2-5, with D possibly matching TRBD1 (5 bases). V shed 1 base and J shed 3 bases, with 15 bases lying between them. The germline gives CDR1 SGHVS, CDR2 FQNEAQ. The CDR3 runs 16 residues.

V is TRBV6-5 and J is TRBJ2-3, with D unclear. The CDR3 length is 13 residues. Germline CDR1 and CDR2: MNHEY and SVGAGI. V was clipped by 6 bases and J by 4 bases, with 11 bases between them. The CDR3 is CASSVRNSDTQYF. In DNA, the CDR3 is TGTGCCAGCAGCGTCCGGAACTCAGATACGCAGTATTTT.

J is TRBJ2-1 and V is TRBV7-2; TRBD2 agrees at 13 bases. The CDR3 length is 14 residues. Unmatched junction bases numbered 3, after V lost 4 bases and J lost 9 bases. Looked up from germline, CDR1 is SGHTA and CDR2 is FQGNSA. The CDR3 spells CASSSGLAGIEQFF. Written as DNA, the CDR3 is TGTGCCAGCAGCTCGGGACTAGCGGGGATTGAGCAGTTCTTC. Filled out from reference TRBV7-2 and TRBJ2-1, the complete variable domain reads GAGVSQSPSNKVTEKGKDVELRCDPISGHTALYWYRQSLGQGLEFLIYFQGNSAPDKSGLPSDRFSAERTGGSVSTLTIQRTQQEDSAVYLCASSSGLAGIEQFFGPGTRLTVL.

In nucleotides, the CDR3 is TGTGCCAGCAGTTTTGGACCGTTTCCCTCCAATGAGCAGTTCTTC. Translated: CASSFGPFPSNEQFF. The chain combines TRBV27 with TRBJ2-1; D ambiguous. This CDR3 region has 15 residues. CDR1 is MNHEY, CDR2 SMNVEV, per germline (reference sequence). Deletions cut 3 bases from V and 6 bases from J, with 15 bases between.

The chain uses TRBV3-1 (or the pseudogene TRBV3-2) and TRBJ2-5; tentative D call: TRBD2 (5 bases). The CDR3 extends over 15 amino acids. Trimming stripped 4 bases from V and 7 bases from J, with 19 bases between. Looked up from germline, CDR1 is LGHDT and CDR2 is YNNKEL (reference sequence). The CDR3 loop is CASSPQVASLGTQYF. The DNA of the CDR3 is TGTGCCAGCAGCCCCCAGGTGGCCTCACTAGGGACCCAGTACTTC.

In this sample, this clone turned up a few times. This rearrangement joins TRBV19 to TRBJ1-2, with 11 nucleotides matching TRBD1. Germline CDR1 is LNHDA and CDR2 is SQIVND (reference sequence). V was pared by 11 bases and J by 6 bases, with 11 bases of the junction left unmatched. This CDR3 has 14 residues. The chain's CDR3 is CAARHPGQGDGYTF. The CDR3 DNA reads TGTGCCGCAAGACATCCGGGACAGGGGGATGGCTACACCTTC.

The V call is TRBV11-2, the J call TRBJ1-4, with D uncertain. CDR1 and CDR2 from the germline V gene are SGHAT and FQNNGV. V was pared by 5 bases and J by 10 bases, with 17 bases between. The CDR3 totals 14 residues. The CDR3 DNA reads TGTGCCAGCAGCCCGCCCGCAGATCGGGGAAAACTGTTTTTT. Translation: CASSPPADRGKLFF.

The V gene is TRBV4-3, the J gene TRBJ1-2; D not certain. The V and J ends lost 0 bases and 5 bases respectively, with 13 bases between them. The CDR3 extends over 15 amino acids. Looked up from germline, CDR1 is LGHNA and CDR2 is YSLEER. CDR3 protein: CASSQDHGDRYGYTF. CDR3 DNA: TGCGCCAGCAGCCAAGATCATGGGGATCGGTATGGCTACACCTTC.

The table lists this clone with many counts. The rearrangement joins TRBV4-3 to TRBJ1-6, with D perhaps TRBD1 (5 bases). CDR1 is LGHNA and CDR2 is YSLEER in the germline V gene. V was shortened by 3 bases and J by 10 bases, with 19 bases between the two germline ends. CDR3 length equals 16 residues. As DNA, the CDR3 is TGCGCCAGCAGCCAGGACCGGGGCCTTGTGAGATCACCCCTCCACTTT. It is translated as CASSQDRGLVRSPLHF.

The chain combines TRBV19 with TRBJ1-1; 9 bases match TRBD1. In germline, CDR1 is LNHDA, CDR2 SQIVND (reference sequence). V trimming: 6 bases; J trimming: 4 bases; junction bases outside the gene matches: 6. The CDR3 covers 14 residues. CDR3 nucleotide sequence: TGTGCCAGTAGACGCACGGGACAGGGCACTGAAGCTTTCTTT. Its protein product is CASRRTGQGTEAFF.

This clone was observed a handful of times. V and J are TRBV2 and TRBJ1-6; D is undetermined. With 1 base removed from V and 7 bases from J, the gap between germline ends came to 11 bases. The V gene's germline CDR1 is SNHLY and CDR2 FYNNEI. The CDR3 totals 15 residues. CDR3 DNA sequence: TGTGCCAGCAGTGAAGAGGTGACACGGAATTCACCCCTCCACTTT. Translated, it gives CASSEEVTRNSPLHF.

The V call is TRBV7-2, the J call TRBJ1-4, with 9 bases that match TRBD1. The germline V gene has CDR1 SGHTA and CDR2 FQGNSA. With 1 base clipped from V and 6 bases from J, the junction kept 6 bases outside the gene matches. There are 16 residues in the CDR3. CDR3 amino acids: CASSLGDRVSYEKLFF. In DNA form, the CDR3 reads TGTGCCAGCAGCTTAGGGGACAGGGTATCTTATGAAAAACTGTTTTTT.

This chain connects TRBV30 to TRBJ2-5, with D hard to call. The germline CDR1 and CDR2 sequences are GTSNPN and SVGIG (reference sequence). The ends were cut back, 0 bases at V and 4 bases at J, with 9 bases in the middle. The CDR3 is made up of 13 amino acids. The CDR3 region has the DNA TGTGCCTGGAGTGTGAAAGGCCGAGAGACCCAGTACTTC. This sequence encodes CAWSVKGRETQYF.

This chain connects TRBV9 to TRBJ2-5; D is undetermined. V gave up 0 bases and J gave up 5 bases, with 11 bases separating them. The germline gives CDR1 SGDLS, CDR2 YYNGEE. There are 14 residues in the CDR3. This chain's CDR3 is CASSVGTGRETQYF. CDR3 DNA sequence: TGTGCCAGCAGCGTAGGGACCGGACGGGAGACCCAGTACTTC.

The chain has TRBV5-4 and TRBJ1-6; D is possibly TRBD1 (6 bases). This CDR3 is 17 amino acids long. Trimming removed 2 bases from V and 5 bases from J, with 17 bases in between. Germline CDR1 SGHNT, CDR2 YYREEE (reference sequence). CDR3 sequence (DNA): TGTGCCAGCAGCTTTGGGGTTAGGGGGACACATAATTCACCCCTCCACTTT. Amino acids: CASSFGVRGTHNSPLHF.

This CDR3 reads CASRFGTGVGYTF. The CDR3 region has the DNA TGTGCCAGCAGATTCGGGACAGGGGTCGGCTACACCTTC. The rearrangement links TRBV2 to TRBJ1-2; 10 bases match TRBD1. V gave up 6 bases and J gave up 8 bases; unmatched junction bases: 6. CDR3 length: 13 residues. The germline V gene has CDR1 SNHLY and CDR2 FYNNEI.

The rearrangement uses TRBV2 and TRBJ2-3; D might be TRBD2 (6 bases). V shed 11 bases and J shed 4 bases, with 10 bases lying between them. Germline CDR1 SNHLY, CDR2 FYNNEI. CDR3 length: 11 residues. For the CDR3, the DNA is TGTGCCGTTCCGGGGGCAGATACGCAGTATTTT. Amino acid sequence: CAVPGADTQYF.